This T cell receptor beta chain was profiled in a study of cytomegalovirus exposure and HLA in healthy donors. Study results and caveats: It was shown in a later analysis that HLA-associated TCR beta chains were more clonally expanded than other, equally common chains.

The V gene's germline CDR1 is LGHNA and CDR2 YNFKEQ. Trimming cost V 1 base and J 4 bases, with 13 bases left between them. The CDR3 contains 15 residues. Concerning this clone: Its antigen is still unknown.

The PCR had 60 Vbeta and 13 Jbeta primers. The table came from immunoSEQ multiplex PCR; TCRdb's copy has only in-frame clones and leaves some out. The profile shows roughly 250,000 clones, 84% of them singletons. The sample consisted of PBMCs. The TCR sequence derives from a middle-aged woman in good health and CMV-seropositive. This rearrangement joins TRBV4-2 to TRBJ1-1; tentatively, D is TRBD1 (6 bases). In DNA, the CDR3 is TGTGCCAGCAGCCAAGTGGAGGGGGGGGCCACTGAAGCTTTCTTT. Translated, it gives CASSQVEGGATEAFF.